Below are 26 T cell receptor beta chains sequenced from a single sample in a study of patients and donors after allogeneic stem cell transplantation. Each CDR3 protein is one row after TCRdb ran MiXCR on the RT-PCR reads. The repertoire holds 160,000 or so distinct CDR3 sequences, with approximately 25% as singletons. Sequencing was done on a sample of blood, either unsorted or a sorted T cell fraction (not recorded which). The origin of the receptors is a human donor who was either an allogeneic HSCT recipient or a stem cell or donor lymphocyte infusion donor (not recorded which). It is not recorded whose cells these are; they may come from a transplant donor.

The V and J genes are TRBV20-1 and TRBJ1-1; D gene ambiguous. CDR3 size: 15 residues. Germline V lookup: CDR1 DFQATT, CDR2 SNEGSKA (reference sequence). V was clipped by 1 base and J by 0 bases, with 12 bases between them. The CDR3 nucleotides read TGCAGTGCTAGAGGCGCCCCGGCCTTGAACACTGAAGCTTTCTTT. This translates into CSARGAPALNTEAFF.

The chain uses TRBV19 and TRBJ1-6; TRBD1 matches at 8 bases. V gave up 8 bases and J gave up 8 bases; unmatched junction bases: 5. The CDR3 covers 13 residues. Germline CDR1 reads LNHDA; CDR2 reads SQIVND (reference sequence). This CDR3 reads CASQDRADSPLHF. For the CDR3, the DNA is TGTGCCAGTCAGGACAGGGCGGATTCACCCCTCCACTTT. The whole variable domain, filled in from reference TRBV19 and TRBJ1-6, reads DGGITQSPKYLFRKEGQNVTLSCEQNLNHDAMYWYRQDPGQGLRLIYYSQIVNDFQKGDIAEGYSVSREKKESFPLTVTSAQKNPTAFYLCASQDRADSPLHFGNGTRLTVT.

The gene calls are TRBV10-3 and TRBJ1-1; TRBD1 matches 10 bases. V was clipped by 2 bases and J by 4 bases; unmatched bases: 7. From germline, CDR1 is ENHRY and CDR2 SYGVKD. This CDR3 spans 16 amino acids. Written as DNA, the CDR3 is TGTGCCATCAGTGAGCCCCTGGGACAGGGGACCACTGAAGCTTTCTTT. Its translation is CAISEPLGQGTTEAFF.

This clonotype has more than one count but fewer than ten. The rearrangement links TRBV21-1 to TRBJ2-1. TRBV21-1 is described as a pseudogene. The CDR3 spans 12 residues. CDR3 bases: TGTGCCAGCAGAGATTACTGCTGGGAGCAGTTCTTC. Translating gives CASRDYCWEQFF.

V and J are TRBV11-3 and TRBJ2-1; 9 bases match TRBD2. The CDR3 sequence is 17 residues long. The germline gives CDR1 SGHNT, CDR2 YENEEA. The J segment lost 9 bases and the V segment lost 7 bases, leaving 19 bases of the junction unmatched. CDR3 coding DNA: TGTGCCAGCAACGTAGCCCGCGGGATAGCGGGAGACGCTGAGCAGTTCTTC. Translation gives CASNVARGIAGDAEQFF. The full variable domain, completed using reference TRBV11-3 and TRBJ2-1, is EAGVVQSPRYKIIEKKQPVAFWCNPISGHNTLYWYLQNLGQGPELLIRYENEEAVDDSQLPKDRFSAERLKGVDSTLKIQPAELGDSAVYLCASNVARGIAGDAEQFFGPGTRLTVL.

V is TRBV6-1 and J is TRBJ1-5; no definite D call. This CDR3 spans 13 amino acids. Germline values: CDR1 MNHNS, CDR2 SASEGT. The V gene lost 8 bases and the J gene lost 2 bases, with 10 bases spanning the gap. DNA of the CDR3: TGTGCCAGCGTGGGGTTGGGCAATCAGCCCCAGCATTTT. This encodes CASVGLGNQPQHF.

This clonotype appeared a few times. The J gene is TRBJ2-7, the V gene TRBV10-3; D remains ambiguous. The CDR3 runs to 14 residues. The germline V gene has CDR1 ENHRY and CDR2 SYGVKD. V gave up 8 bases and J gave up 2 bases, with 16 bases separating them. The CDR3 reads CAISPSAEAYEQYF. CDR3 bases: TGTGCCATCTCTCCTTCTGCTGAAGCCTACGAGCAGTACTTC.

V is TRBV20-1 and J is TRBJ1-1; D is uncertain. The germline V gene encodes CDR1 DFQATT and CDR2 SNEGSKA (reference sequence). This CDR3 spans 13 amino acids. V shed 3 bases and J shed 1 base, with 9 bases lying between them. DNA of the CDR3: TGCAGTGCTAGTAGGCAGCCGAACACTGAAGCTTTCTTT. Protein product: CSASRQPNTEAFF.

This clonotype appeared a few times. The chain combines TRBV5-5 with TRBJ1-2; D gene ambiguous. Trimming shortened V by 1 base and J by 6 bases, and 7 bases separated the two germline ends. The germline V gene has CDR1 SGHKS and CDR2 YYEKEE (reference sequence). The CDR3 length is 12 residues. CDR3 sequence (DNA): TGTGCCAGCAGCTTGTCCTGGGATGGCTACACCTTC. This encodes CASSLSWDGYTF. The variable domain in full, with the rest retrieved from reference TRBV5-5 and TRBJ1-2, is DAGVTQSPTHLIKTRGQQVTLRCSPISGHKSVSWYQQVLGQGPQFIFQYYEKEERGRGNFPDRFSARQFPNYSSELNVNALLLGDSALYLCASSLSWDGYTFGSGTRLTVV.

At least ten counts were recorded for this clonotype. The DNA for the CDR3 is TGTGCCAGTAGTATTTACATCTCCTCTCCGCCCCAGCATTTT. Translation gives CASSIYISSPPQHF. The chain uses TRBV19 and TRBJ1-5; D is uncertain. From germline, CDR1 is LNHDA and CDR2 SQIVND (reference sequence). This CDR3 region has 14 residues. Trimming shortened V by 3 bases and J by 9 bases, and 15 bases separated the two germline ends. Complete variable domain (other parts from reference TRBV19 and TRBJ1-5): DGGITQSPKYLFRKEGQNVTLSCEQNLNHDAMYWYRQDPGQGLRLIYYSQIVNDFQKGDIAEGYSVSREKKESFPLTVTSAQKNPTAFYLCASSIYISSPPQHFGDGTRLSIL.

This clonotype has a handful of counts. This chain joins TRBV29-1 and TRBJ1-1; D uncertain. In germline, CDR1 is SQVTM, CDR2 ANQGSEA. The CDR3 contains 13 residues. V lost 3 bases and J lost 1, with 9 bases in between. CDR3 nucleotide sequence: TGCAGCGTTGAGATGACCGAGAACACTGAAGCTTTCTTT. Encoded protein: CSVEMTENTEAFF.

V and J are TRBV4-1 and TRBJ1-1, with unresolved D. V was trimmed by 5 bases and J by 0 bases, leaving 7 bases between them. CDR1 and CDR2 (germline): MGHRA, YSYEKL. The length of the CDR3 is 13 residues. CDR3 coding DNA: TGCGCCAGCAGCGCTCACCTGAACACTGAAGCTTTCTTT. This sequence encodes CASSAHLNTEAFF.

This clonotype has ten or more counts. The V and J genes are TRBV6-5 and TRBJ1-1; D is unclear. The CDR3 runs to 13 residues. Germline V gene sequence: CDR1 MNHEY, CDR2 SVGAGI. Trimming pared 2 bases from V and 5 bases from J, leaving 9 bases between. The CDR3 loop reads CASSYGRETEAFF. The CDR3 DNA reads as TGTGCCAGCAGTTACGGGAGGGAGACTGAAGCTTTCTTT.

There are a few counts of this clonotype. The chain combines TRBV7-9 with TRBJ2-1; either TRBD1 or TRBD2 may supply D (5 bases each). The germline gives CDR1 SEHNR, CDR2 FQNEAQ (reference sequence). Trimming pared 4 bases from V and 5 bases from J, leaving 12 bases between. The CDR3 totals 14 residues. In DNA form, the CDR3 reads TGTGCCAGCAGCTCCCGGGACCATCACAATGAGCAGTTCTTC. It encodes CASSSRDHHNEQFF.

The rearrangement joins TRBV12-3 or TRBV12-4 to TRBJ1-1; D gene unclear. Deletions cut 6 bases from V and 1 base from J, with 12 bases between. The CDR3 has 14 residues. This CDR3 reads CASSQLYQNTEAFF. The CDR3 DNA follows: TGTGCCAGCAGCCAATTATACCAGAACACTGAAGCTTTCTTT.

In its sample, this clonotype was seen a few times. Relative to the germline gene, one junction end is altered; a read error may explain this. The chain joins TRBV5-1 to TRBJ2-2; maybe TRBD2 (5 bases). The CDR3 is 15 amino acids. The germline V gene has CDR1 SGHRS and CDR2 YFSETQ. In DNA form, the CDR3 reads TGCGCCAGCACCTTGGACTCCCCGAACACCGGGGAGCTGTTTTTT. Amino acid sequence: CASTLDSPNTGELFF.

This clonotype was seen only a few times. V gene TRBV6-1 combines with J gene TRBJ1-3, with TRBD1 matching 7 bases. Germline assignment: CDR1 MNHNS and CDR2 SASEGT. Unmatched junction bases numbered 2, after V lost 3 bases and J lost 0 bases. The CDR3 runs 15 residues. This CDR3 is CASSEDRSSGNTIYF. In DNA form, the CDR3 reads TGTGCCAGCAGTGAGGACAGGTCCTCTGGAAACACCATATATTTT.

V gene TRBV10-2 combines with J gene TRBJ2-2; no clear D. The CDR3 has 11 residues. Trimming shortened V by 10 bases and J by 3 bases, and 6 bases separated the two germline ends. The germline CDR1 and CDR2 sequences are WSHSY and SAAADI. The CDR3, as DNA: TGCGCCACCATTTACACCGGGGAGCTGTTTTTT. It translates to CATIYTGELFF.

This clonotype turned up a few times. V gene TRBV25-1 combines with J gene TRBJ2-7; D unresolved. The CDR3 runs to 15 residues. Germline CDR1 and CDR2: MGHDK and SYGVNS. V was clipped by 3 bases and J by 2 bases, with 14 bases between them. CDR3 amino acids: CASSDGSGLPYEQYF. DNA for the CDR3: TGTGCCAGCAGTGACGGATCCGGGCTCCCCTACGAGCAGTACTTC.

The CDR3 region has the DNA TGCGCCAGCAGCTTACAGGGACTTCAGGCTGGAAACACCATATATTTT. Protein product: CASSLQGLQAGNTIYF. The chain couples TRBV5-1 to TRBJ1-3, with D perhaps TRBD1 (6 bases). There are 16 residues in the CDR3. Per the germline V gene, CDR1 is SGHRS and CDR2 is YFSETQ. The V gene lost 2 bases and the J gene lost 2 bases, with 14 bases spanning the gap.

The genes are TRBV9 and TRBJ2-7; unclear D gene. V dropped 0 bases and J dropped 1 base, with 8 bases sitting between them. The CDR3 totals 14 residues. The germline V gene has CDR1 SGDLS and CDR2 YYNGEE. For the CDR3, the DNA is TGTGCCAGCAGCGTAGCTCTCGGATCCTACGAGCAGTACTTC. Encoded protein: CASSVALGSYEQYF.

This clonotype was seen a few times. V usage is TRBV12-3 or TRBV12-4 and J usage is TRBJ2-3; D not resolved. The CDR3 is 12 residues long. The germline V and J ends were trimmed by 5 bases and 4 bases, with 7 bases remaining between them. CDR3 in DNA: TGTGCCAGCAGTGCGAGCGCAGATACGCAGTATTTT. It translates to CASSASADTQYF.

This clonotype occurred a few times. This sequence joins TRBV6-5 and TRBJ2-2; 12 bases align to TRBD2. Germline lookup yields CDR1 MNHEY and CDR2 SVGAGI. The ends lost 6 bases at V and 2 bases at J; junction bases unmatched: 4. The CDR3 is made up of 16 amino acids. The CDR3 DNA reads as TGTGCCAGCAGAATACTAGCGGGGGGCAACACCGGGGAGCTGTTTTTT. It specifies CASRILAGGNTGELFF.

This clonotype was seen only a few times. This rearrangement joins TRBV6-1 to TRBJ1-1, with a possible D match to TRBD1 (6 bases). Per germline, CDR1 MNHNS and CDR2 SASEGT. The CDR3 has 16 amino acids. Trimming shortened V by 0 bases and J by 0 bases, and 11 bases separated the two germline ends. DNA for the CDR3: TGTGCCAGCAGTGAAGCGATTGGGGGCATGAACACTGAAGCTTTCTTT. Translating gives CASSEAIGGMNTEAFF.

The CDR3 bases are TGCGCCAGCAGCTTCGGGGGCCCTTACTATGGCTACACCTTC. Its protein is CASSFGGPYYGYTF. The rearrangement uses TRBV5-1 and TRBJ1-2; the D gene is possibly TRBD1 (6 bases). This CDR3 is built from 14 residues. CDR1 and CDR2 (germline): SGHRS, YFSETQ. The germline V and J ends were trimmed by 2 bases and 3 bases, with 11 bases remaining between them.

V and J are TRBV6-5 and TRBJ2-3; no definite D call. V shed 4 bases and J shed 3 bases, with 11 bases lying between them. The germline V gene has CDR1 MNHEY and CDR2 SVGAGI. This CDR3 comprises 14 residues. CDR3 sequence: CASSLGSDTDTQYF. As DNA, the CDR3 is TGTGCCAGCAGTTTGGGTTCAGATACAGATACGCAGTATTTT.